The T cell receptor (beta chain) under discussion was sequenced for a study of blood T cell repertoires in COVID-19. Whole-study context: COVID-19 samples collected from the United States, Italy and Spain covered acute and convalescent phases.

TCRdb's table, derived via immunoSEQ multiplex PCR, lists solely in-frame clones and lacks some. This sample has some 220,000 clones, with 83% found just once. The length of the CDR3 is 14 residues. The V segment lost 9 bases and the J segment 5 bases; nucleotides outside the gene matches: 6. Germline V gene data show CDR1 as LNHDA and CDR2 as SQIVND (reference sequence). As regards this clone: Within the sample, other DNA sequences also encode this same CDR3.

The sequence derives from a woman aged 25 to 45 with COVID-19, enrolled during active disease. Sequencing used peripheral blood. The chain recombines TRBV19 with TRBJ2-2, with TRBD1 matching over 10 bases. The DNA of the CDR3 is TGTGCCAGCCGCCGGGACAGGGGAACCGGGGAGCTGTTTTTT. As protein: CASRRDRGTGELFF.